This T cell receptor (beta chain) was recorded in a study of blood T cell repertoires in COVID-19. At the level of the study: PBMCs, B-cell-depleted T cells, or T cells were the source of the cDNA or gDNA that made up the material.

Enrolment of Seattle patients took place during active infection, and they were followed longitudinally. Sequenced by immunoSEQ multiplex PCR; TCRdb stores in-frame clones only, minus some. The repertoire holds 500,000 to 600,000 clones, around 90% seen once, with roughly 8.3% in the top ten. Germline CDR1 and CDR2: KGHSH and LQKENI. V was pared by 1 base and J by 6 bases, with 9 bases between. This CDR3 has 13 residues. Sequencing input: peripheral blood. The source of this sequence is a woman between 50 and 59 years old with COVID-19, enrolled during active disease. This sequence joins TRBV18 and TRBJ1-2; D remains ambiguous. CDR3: CASSPLMEDGYTF. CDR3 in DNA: TGTGCCAGCTCACCACTTATGGAGGATGGCTACACCTTC.